One T cell receptor beta chain is described in this entry. This table comes from immunoSEQ multiplex PCR, and its TCRdb copy is limited to in-frame clones, with some not included. This sample has hundreds of thousands of clones; around nine tenths occur once, and the top ten carry approximately 2%. Participants were aged roughly 18 to 90 years from more than 20 US areas. Participants' own reports of clinical history determined their cohort assignment. The data are from a study of blood T cell repertoires in COVID-19. Looking at the study overall: The analysed material was cDNA or gDNA that came from T cells, B-cell-depleted T cells, or PBMCs.

CDR1 WNHNN and CDR2 SYGVQD come from the germline V gene (reference sequence). V lost 9 bases and J lost 6; bases outside the gene matches: 4. This CDR3 is built from 12 residues. Sequenced: PBMCs or T cells enriched from blood (not recorded which). This TCR was recovered from an older woman in a cohort exposed to, infected with or recovered from COVID-19 (not recorded which). The V and J genes are TRBV10-1 and TRBJ1-5; 8 nucleotides align to TRBD1. CDR3 sequence: CASGQGSQPQHF. The CDR3 nucleotides are TGCGCCAGTGGACAGGGTAGTCAGCCCCAGCATTTT.